This TCR beta chain was sequenced during a study of beta chain features in type 1 diabetes. Study observations and caveats: TCRB repertoires of naive, central memory and Treg cells appeared more similar among patients than among healthy donors.

CDR1 and CDR2 (germline): KGHSH, LQKENI. The CDR3 runs 17 residues. With 4 bases clipped from V and 5 bases from J, the junction kept 13 bases outside the gene matches. Remarks on this clone: Its matching antigen is unknown.

Of the isolated RNA, all was reverse transcribed, and so the sequenced material was expressed TCRB transcripts. TCRdb's copy holds only in-frame clones and misses some; the assay was immunoSEQ multiplex PCR. The sample yields under 950,000 clones, 17% seen once. CD45RO/CCR7/CD25/CD127/CD95/CD27 staining was used to isolate CD4+ naive, central memory, regulatory and stem cell-like memory cells by sorting. Purities over 98% were achieved in all sorted populations. This clonotype originated in a woman aged 18-29 years in good health. Sequencing input: naive CD4+ T cells from blood. This chain uses TRBV18 with TRBJ2-1; 8 bases are shared with TRBD2. In nucleotides, the CDR3 is TGTGCCAGCTCACACAAAGTGGGCGGGAGGATCCACAATGAGCAGTTCTTC. Protein product: CASSHKVGGRIHNEQFF.